These T cell receptor beta chains were read from a single sample in a study of tumor and adjacent non-tumor tissue in lung cancer. TCRdb processed the multiplex PCR reads anew with MiXCR; each CDR3 protein has one entry. The sample comprises 85,000 to 100,000 distinct CDR3 sequences, about 67% of which are singletons, and about 16% rests with the top ten. The source material was lung tumor tissue. These TCRs come from a man aged 55-75 years with non-small cell lung cancer. CDR3s include the opening cysteine and the closing phenylalanine or tryptophan. D genes are given only for firm matches. Size values are once, few and many counts, or a class for expanded clones, and some rows have none.

size	J	D	V	CDR3	DNA
-	TRBJ1-5	-	TRBV5-5	CASSLFPPGSLSNQPQHF	TGTGCCAGCAGCTTGTTTCCCCCGGGGTCTCTTAGCAATCAGCCCCAGCATTTT
-	TRBJ2-2	-	TRBV4-1	CARSQGPQHTGELFF	TGCGCCAGGAGTCAAGGTCCACAGCACACCGGGGAGTTGTTTTTT
-	TRBJ2-2	-	TRBV5-1	CASIPGLNGGTGELFF	TGCGCCAGCATCCCGGGCCTCAATGGGGGCACCGGGGAGCTGTTTTTT
-	TRBJ2-3	-	TRBV4-1	CASSQDAGFRADTQYF	TGCGCCAGCAGCCAAGACGCAGGGTTCCGCGCAGATACTCAGTATTTT
few	TRBJ1-2	-	TRBV24-1	CATSDGTLAYGYTF	TGTGCCACCAGTGATGGGACCCTGGCCTATGGCTACACCTTC
-	TRBJ2-2	-	TRBV6-1	CASSEFTGAGELFF	TGTGCCAGTAGTGAATTTACGGGAGCCGGGGAGCTGTTTTTT
-	TRBJ1-1	-	TRBV11-2	CARSFPPYREAFF	TGTGCCAGGAGCTTCCCTCCCTACAGGGAAGCTTTCTTT
-	TRBJ1-5	-	TRBV11-2	CASSLTGGNQPKHF	TGTGCCAGCAGTTTGACAGGCGGTAATCAGCCCAAGCATTTT
-	TRBJ2-6	-	TRBV7-9	CASSFFVYISGANVLTF	TGTGCCAGCAGCTTTTTTGTTTACATCTCTGGGGCCAACGTCCTGACTTTC
-	TRBJ2-6	-	TRBV12-3/TRBV12-4	CASSPGTPVSWANVLTF	TGTGCCAGCAGTCCGGGGACTCCTGTCTCTTGGGCCAACGTCCTGACTTTC
-	TRBJ2-1	-	TRBV29-1	CSVVPLEKYNEQLF	TGCAGCGTTGTTCCCCTGGAGAAATACAATGAGCAGCTCTTC
-	TRBJ1-3	-	TRBV6-5	CASGYLGRPSGNTIYF	TGTGCCAGCGGTTACTTGGGCAGACCGTCTGGAAACACCATATATTTT
-	TRBJ1-2	-	TRBV7-9	CAGSLEGFGYTF	TGTGCCGGCAGCTTAGAGGGCTTTGGTTACACCTTC
-	TRBJ1-2	-	TRBV2	CAAGTENYVYTF	TGTGCCGCTGGGACGGAAAACTATGTCTACACTTTC
few	TRBJ2-3	-	TRBV9	CASSVDGLGGYTDTQYF	TGTGCCAGCAGCGTAGACGGCCTTGGGGGATACACAGATACGCAGTATTTT
-	TRBJ2-3	TRBD2	TRBV5-1	CASNLEVLAGTDTQYF	TGCGCCAGCAACTTGGAGGTACTAGCGGGGACAGATACGCAGTATTTT
-	TRBJ2-5	-	TRBV10-3	CATCRDGGLQETQYF	TGTGCCACATGCCGGGACGGGGGGCTTCAAGAGACCCAGTACTTC
-	TRBJ2-3	-	TRBV20-1	CSARELAGGRDRQYF	TGCAGTGCTAGAGAGCTAGCTGGGGGAAGAGATAGGCAGTATTTT
-	TRBJ2-7	-	TRBV11-1	CANSFPGGAYGQYF	TGTGCCAACAGCTTTCCCGGCGGCGCATACGGGCAGTACTTC
-	TRBJ2-1	TRBD1	TRBV6-1	CASSKTGSSYNEQFF	TGTGCCAGCAGTAAGACAGGGAGCTCCTACAATGAGCAGTTCTTC
-	TRBJ1-6	TRBD1	TRBV28	CANRTGRWGSPLHF	TGTGCCAACAGGACAGGCAGATGGGGATCACCTCTCCACTTT
-	TRBJ2-7	TRBD1	TRBV29-1	CSVERGQGSSYEQYF	TGCAGCGTTGAGAGGGGACAGGGCTCTTCCTACGAGCAGTACTTC
-	TRBJ1-2	-	TRBV20-1	CSALSRVGHYGYTF	TGCAGTGCTCTAAGCAGGGTAGGGCACTATGGCTACACCTTC
-	TRBJ1-4	-	TRBV4-3	CASSQGRGEKLFF	TGCGCCAGTAGTCAAGGCAGGGGTGAAAAACTGTTTTTT
-	TRBJ2-7	TRBD1	TRBV7-9	CASSQGGTDRLPFYKQYF	TGTGCAAGCAGCCAAGGAGGCACGGACAGGCTACCATTTTACAAGCAGTACTTC
-	TRBJ2-3	-	TRBV20-1	CSATSGQTSTDTQYF	TGCAGTGCCACATCGGGACAAACTAGCACAGATACGCAGTATTTT
many	TRBJ1-6	-	TRBV4-1	CASSQGQSYNSPLHF	TGCGCCAGCAGCCAAGGACAGAGTTATAATTCACCCCTCCACTTT
-	TRBJ2-7	-	TRBV11-3	CTSSLDGRSSCEQYF	TGTACCAGCAGCTTAGACGGGAGAAGCTCCTGCGAGCAGTACTTC
-	TRBJ1-3	-	TRBV4-1	CVSSQASWGSGNTIYF	TGTGTCAGCAGCCAAGCCAGTTGGGGATCTGGAAACACCATATATTTT
many	TRBJ2-7	TRBD2	TRBV6-2/TRBV6-3	CASSTSGSLSEQYF	TGTGCCAGCAGCACTAGCGGGAGTCTTTCCGAGCAGTACTTC
many	TRBJ2-1	-	TRBV2	CASSGEAPEQFF	TGTGCCAGCAGTGGGGAGGCTCCGGAGCAGTTCTTC
-	TRBJ2-5	TRBD1	TRBV6-5	CASISAGTGFPQETQYF	TGTGCCAGCATTTCCGCCGGGACAGGGTTCCCACAAGAGACCCAGTACTTC
-	TRBJ1-1	TRBD1	TRBV5-6	CTSSLGRRGGNTEAFF	TGTACCAGCAGCCTCGGTCGCAGGGGGGGGAACACTGAAGCTTTCTTT
-	TRBJ2-3	-	TRBV29-1	CSVEVLADTQYF	TGTAGCGTTGAAGTACTAGCAGATACACAGTATTTT
-	TRBJ1-5	-	TRBV5-1	CASSLDGGSQPQHF	TGCGCCAGCAGCTTGGACGGGGGTAGCCAGCCCCAGCATTTT
-	TRBJ1-4	TRBD1	TRBV4-1	CASSRTGSHEKLPF	TGTGCCAGCAGCCGGACAGGGTCGCATGAAAAACTGCCTTTT
few	TRBJ2-5	-	TRBV11-2	CASSLNRKTQYF	TGTGCCAGCAGCTTAAATCGGAAGACCCAGTACTTC
-	TRBJ2-1	TRBD2	TRBV6-2/TRBV6-3	CASSTPIIAGNNEQSF	TGTGCCAGCAGCACCCCGATAATAGCGGGGAACAACGAGCAGTCCTTC
-	TRBJ1-6	-	TRBV11-3	CASSKGLIAPNNSPLHF	TGTGCCAGCAGCAAAGGGCTAATCGCCCCGAATAATTCGCCCCTCCACTTT
-	TRBJ2-5	-	TRBV30	CAWGMGETQYF	TGTGCCTGGGGAATGGGAGAGACCCAGTACTTC
-	TRBJ2-1	-	TRBV11-1	CASSLAEAISEQFF	TGTGCCAGCAGCTTAGCGGAGGCTATCTCTGAGCAGTTCTTC
-	TRBJ1-4	-	TRBV11-3	CASSLGDRSLTNDILFF	TGTGCCAGCAGCTTAGGAGACAGGTCATTGACTAATGATATACTGTTTTTT
-	TRBJ1-4	TRBD1	TRBV20-1	CSSRDPTGSTTNEKLFF	TGCAGTTCTAGAGACCCGACAGGGTCTACAACTAATGAAAAACTGTTTTTT
few	TRBJ1-2	-	TRBV20-1	CSARGRGRNYGYTF	TGCAGTGCTAGAGGACGTGGACGAAACTATGGCTACACCTTC
few	TRBJ1-3	-	TRBV11-2	CASSLDLPGSSGNTIYF	TGTGCCAGCAGCTTAGATCTACCCGGTAGCTCTGGAAACACCATATATTTT
-	TRBJ2-7	-	TRBV28	CAISPSGTSAYEQYF	TGTGCCATCAGTCCCTCCGGGACATCGGCATACGAGCAGTACTTC
once	TRBJ1-2	-	TRBV5-5	CASRVTLNHGYSF	TGTGCCAGCAGAGTGACACTCAACCATGGCTACAGCTTC
few	TRBJ1-1	-	TRBV11-2	CASRDTTGVAEAFF	TGTGCCAGCAGGGATACCACAGGTGTGGCTGAAGCTTTCTTT
many	TRBJ1-2	TRBD1	TRBV6-5	CASSMGQGFGSGYTF	TGTGCCAGCAGCATGGGACAGGGATTCGGCTCTGGCTACACCTTC